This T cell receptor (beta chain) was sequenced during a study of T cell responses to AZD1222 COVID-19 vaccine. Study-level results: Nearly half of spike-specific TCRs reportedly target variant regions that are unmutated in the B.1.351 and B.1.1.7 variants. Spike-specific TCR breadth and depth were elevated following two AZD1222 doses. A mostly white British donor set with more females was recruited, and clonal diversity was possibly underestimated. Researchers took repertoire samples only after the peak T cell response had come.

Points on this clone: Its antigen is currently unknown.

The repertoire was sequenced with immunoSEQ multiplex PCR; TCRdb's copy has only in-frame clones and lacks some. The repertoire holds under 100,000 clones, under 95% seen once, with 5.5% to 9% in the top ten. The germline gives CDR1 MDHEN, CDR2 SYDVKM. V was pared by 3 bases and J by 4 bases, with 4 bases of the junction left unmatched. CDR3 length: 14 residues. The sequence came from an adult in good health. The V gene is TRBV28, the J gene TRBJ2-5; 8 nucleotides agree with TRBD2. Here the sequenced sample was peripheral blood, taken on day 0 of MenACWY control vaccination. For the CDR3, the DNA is TGTGCCAGCAGTTTCCGGGGGGGGCGAGAGACCCAGTACTTC. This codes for CASSFRGGRETQYF.